A single T cell receptor beta chain is shown here with its context. What it binds is unknown. The data were taken from a study of shared clonotypes between healthy human individuals. The study, taken as a whole, reports: Memory subsets had estimated richness that was generally smaller than that of naive subsets.

Each sample came from a Caucasian adult donor living in Nashville, Tennessee. The CDR3 is 13 amino acids. Between the trimmed V and J ends, which lost 7 bases and 2 bases, there was a span of 12 bases. The germline CDR1 and CDR2 sequences are MDHEN and SYDVKM. The data were produced by immunoSEQ multiplex PCR, yet TCRdb's version contains in-frame clones alone and is incomplete. Among under 650,000 clones listed, about 95% were seen once. Sequencing input: naive CD4+ T cells sorted from blood. Subset given: CD45RA+ positively selected. The sequence came from a woman aged 25-40 years in good health. The V call is TRBV28, the J call TRBJ2-7; D not certain. The CDR3 reads CASTLNSPYEQYF. The DNA for the CDR3 is TGTGCCAGCACCCTAAACAGCCCCTACGAGCAGTACTTC.